This TCR beta chain was sequenced during a study of CD4 T cells in relation to SARS-CoV-2 and coronaviruses. From germline, CDR1 is MGHDK and CDR2 SYGVNS. V lost 1 base, J lost 2 bases, and 14 bases lay in between. The CDR3 spans 16 residues. Only in-frame clones appear in the TCRdb table, and some are missing; sequencing was by immunoSEQ multiplex PCR. The sample consists of about 68,000 clones, roughly 93% of them appearing once. CD4+ T cells from unexposed donors were obtained before the COVID-19 pandemic (2011-2018). This chain connects TRBV25-1 to TRBJ2-5, with D tentatively TRBD1 (6 bases). Sequencing input: naive CD4+ T cells from PBMCs. Subset denoted: naive CD4+ T cells isolated by negative enrichment. This TCR was sampled from a human donor in good health. The CDR3 DNA follows: TGTGCCAGCAGTGAATGGGGCAGGGGACCACAAGAGACCCAGTACTTC. Translation: CASSEWGRGPQETQYF.